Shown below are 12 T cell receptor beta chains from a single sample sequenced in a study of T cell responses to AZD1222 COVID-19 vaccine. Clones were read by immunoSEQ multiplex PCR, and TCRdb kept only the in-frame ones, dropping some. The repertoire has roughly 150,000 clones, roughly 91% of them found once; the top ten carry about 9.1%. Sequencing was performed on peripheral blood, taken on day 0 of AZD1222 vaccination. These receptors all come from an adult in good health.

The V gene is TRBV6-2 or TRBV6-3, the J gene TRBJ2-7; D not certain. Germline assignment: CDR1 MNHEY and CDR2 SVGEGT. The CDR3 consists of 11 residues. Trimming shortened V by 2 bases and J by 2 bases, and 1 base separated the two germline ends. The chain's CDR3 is CASSYTYEQYF. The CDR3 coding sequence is TGTGCCAGCAGTTACACCTACGAGCAGTACTTC.

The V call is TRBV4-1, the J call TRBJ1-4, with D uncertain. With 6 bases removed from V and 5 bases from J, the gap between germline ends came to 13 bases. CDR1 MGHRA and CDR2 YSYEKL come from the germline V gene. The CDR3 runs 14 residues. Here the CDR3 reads CASSRWEENEKLFF. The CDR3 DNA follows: TGCGCCAGCAGTCGATGGGAGGAAAATGAAAAACTGTTTTTT.

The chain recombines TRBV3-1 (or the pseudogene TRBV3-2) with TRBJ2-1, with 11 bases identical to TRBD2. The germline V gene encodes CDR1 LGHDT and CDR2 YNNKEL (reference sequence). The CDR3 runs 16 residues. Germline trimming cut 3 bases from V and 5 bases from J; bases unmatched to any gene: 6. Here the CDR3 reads CASSHLAGGFNNEQFF. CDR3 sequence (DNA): TGTGCCAGCAGCCACTTAGCGGGGGGGTTCAACAATGAGCAGTTCTTC.

CDR3 DNA sequence: TGCGCCAGCAGTTCGGGACAGGGAAAGGATCAGCCCCAGCATTTT. Translated: CASSSGQGKDQPQHF. The V and J genes are TRBV10-1 and TRBJ1-5; 9 bases match TRBD1. Germline trimming cut 5 bases from V and 5 bases from J; bases unmatched to any gene: 7. Germline-derived CDR1 and CDR2 are WNHNN and SYGVQD (reference sequence). CDR3 length equals 15 residues.

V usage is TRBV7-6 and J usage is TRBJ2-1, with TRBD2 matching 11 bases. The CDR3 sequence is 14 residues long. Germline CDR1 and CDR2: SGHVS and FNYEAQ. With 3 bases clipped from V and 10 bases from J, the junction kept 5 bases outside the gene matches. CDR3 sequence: CASSFSGGVEEQFF. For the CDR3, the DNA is TGTGCCAGCAGCTTTAGCGGGGGGGTAGAAGAGCAGTTCTTC.

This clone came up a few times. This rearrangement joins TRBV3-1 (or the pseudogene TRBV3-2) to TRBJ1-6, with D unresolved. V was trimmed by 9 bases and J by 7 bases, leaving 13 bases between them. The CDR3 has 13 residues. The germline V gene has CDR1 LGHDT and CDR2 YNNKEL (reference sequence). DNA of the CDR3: TGTGCCAGTAATACGGGGTCCAATTCACCCCTCCACTTT. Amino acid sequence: CASNTGSNSPLHF.

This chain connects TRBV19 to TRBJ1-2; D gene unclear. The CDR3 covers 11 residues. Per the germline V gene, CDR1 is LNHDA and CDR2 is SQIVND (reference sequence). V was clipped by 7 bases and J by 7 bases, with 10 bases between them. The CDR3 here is CASTPGVGYTF. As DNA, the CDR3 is TGTGCCAGTACTCCCGGCGTTGGCTACACCTTC.

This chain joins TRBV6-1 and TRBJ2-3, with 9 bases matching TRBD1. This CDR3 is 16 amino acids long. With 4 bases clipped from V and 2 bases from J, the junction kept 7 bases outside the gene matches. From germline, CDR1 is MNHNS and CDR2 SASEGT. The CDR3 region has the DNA TGTGCCAGCAGTGTCGAAGGACAGGGGATCACAGATACGCAGTATTTT. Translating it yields CASSVEGQGITDTQYF.

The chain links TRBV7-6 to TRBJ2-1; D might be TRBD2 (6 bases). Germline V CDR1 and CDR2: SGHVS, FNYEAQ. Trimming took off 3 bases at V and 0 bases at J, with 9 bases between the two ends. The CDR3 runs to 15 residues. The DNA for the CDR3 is TGTGCCAGCAGCTTTCGGGACTCCTCCTACAATGAGCAGTTCTTC. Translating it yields CASSFRDSSYNEQFF.

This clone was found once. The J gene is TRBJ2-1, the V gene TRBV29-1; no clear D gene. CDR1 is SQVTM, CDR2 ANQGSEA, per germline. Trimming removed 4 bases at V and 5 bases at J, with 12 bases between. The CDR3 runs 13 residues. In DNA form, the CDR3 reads TGCAGCGTTGCAGGTCCGAGACACAATGAGCAGTTCTTC. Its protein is CSVAGPRHNEQFF.

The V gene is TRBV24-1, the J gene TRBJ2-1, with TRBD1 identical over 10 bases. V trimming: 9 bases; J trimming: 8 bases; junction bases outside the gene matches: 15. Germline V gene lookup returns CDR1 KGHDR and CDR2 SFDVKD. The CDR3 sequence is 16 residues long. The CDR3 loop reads CATGTGAARDADEQFF. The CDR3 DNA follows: TGTGCCACCGGGACAGGGGCGGCCCGGGATGCGGATGAGCAGTTCTTC.

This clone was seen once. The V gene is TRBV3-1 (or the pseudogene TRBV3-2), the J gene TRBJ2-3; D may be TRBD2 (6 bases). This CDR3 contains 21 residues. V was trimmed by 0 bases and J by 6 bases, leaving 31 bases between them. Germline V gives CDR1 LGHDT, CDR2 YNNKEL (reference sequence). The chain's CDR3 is CASSQDLAGLGRAVGRDTQYF. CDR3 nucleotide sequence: TGTGCCAGCAGCCAAGATCTCGCCGGATTAGGGAGAGCAGTGGGGAGGGATACGCAGTATTTT.